A single sample is the source of the 17 T cell receptor beta chains below, sequenced in a study of T cell responses to AZD1222 COVID-19 vaccine. Profiled with immunoSEQ multiplex PCR; TCRdb holds only in-frame clones, not every one. This table holds 100,000 to 150,000 clones, about 94% found once. The specimen comprised peripheral blood, sampled on day 0 of AZD1222 vaccination. These receptors all come from an adult in good health.

The V gene is TRBV4-2, the J gene TRBJ2-7; 7 bases match TRBD1. Germline CDR1 reads LGHNA; CDR2 reads YNFKEQ. V trimming: 3 bases; J trimming: 3 bases; junction bases outside the gene matches: 8. The CDR3 has 15 residues. As DNA, the CDR3 is TGTGCCAGCAGCCAGGCCCGGGACAGAAACTACGAGCAGTACTTC. Translation: CASSQARDRNYEQYF.

This clone is termed large. The rearrangement uses TRBV28 and TRBJ2-5, with 9 bases identical to TRBD2. The CDR3 is 16 amino acids. The germline V gene encodes CDR1 MDHEN and CDR2 SYDVKM. Trimming removed 5 bases from V and 5 bases from J; junction bases left unmatched: 12. CDR3 DNA sequence: TGTGCCAGCAGTCCGGGAGAGCGGGAGGATGGGGAGACCCAGTACTTC. Its translation is CASSPGEREDGETQYF.

The gene calls are TRBV30 and TRBJ1-1; D is undetermined. Trimming stripped 2 bases from V and 3 bases from J, with 7 bases between. The CDR3 covers 12 residues. Germline V CDR1 and CDR2: GTSNPN, SVGIG (reference sequence). This chain's CDR3 is CAWSLGYTEAFF. The CDR3 nucleotides are TGTGCCTGGAGTTTGGGTTACACTGAAGCTTTCTTT. The complete variable domain, with remaining parts taken from reference TRBV30 and TRBJ1-1, reads SQTIHQWPATLVQPVGSPLSLECTVEGTSNPNLYWYRQAAGRGLQLLFYSVGIGQISSEVPQNLSASRPQDRQFILSSKKLLLSDSGFYLCAWSLGYTEAFFGQGTRLTVV.

This clone was counted between two and nine times. This sequence joins TRBV21-1 and TRBJ2-1; the table's TRBD2 call for D was not verified on the DNA. TRBV21-1 corresponds to a pseudogene. CDR3 size: 13 residues. CDR3 amino acids: CANAVAGYNEQFF. The CDR3 coding sequence is TGTGCCAACGCGGTGGCCGGCTACAATGAGCAGTTCTTC.

The V and J genes are TRBV27 and TRBJ1-5; 12 bases agree with TRBD1. This CDR3 has 17 amino acids. J lost 2 bases, V lost 8 bases, and 10 bases had no gene match. From germline, CDR1 is MNHEY and CDR2 SMNVEV (reference sequence). The CDR3 coding sequence is TGTGCCAGCGGGGGGACAGGGGGCCCCATGGGCAATCAGCCCCAGCATTTT. Residues: CASGGTGGPMGNQPQHF.

The chain has TRBV21-1 and TRBJ1-5. TRBV21-1 is a known pseudogene. The CDR3 totals 14 residues. The CDR3 region is CARLEGLNRQPQHF. CDR3 coding DNA: TGTGCCAGATTGGAGGGACTAAATCGTCAGCCCCAGCATTTT.

The V gene is TRBV30, the J gene TRBJ2-1, with 9 bases aligning to TRBD1. This CDR3 has 15 residues. V lost 1 base, J lost 8 bases, and 9 bases stayed unmatched. Germline V gene lookup returns CDR1 GTSNPN and CDR2 SVGIG (reference sequence). The DNA of the CDR3 is TGTGCCTGGAGTGGGGGACAGGGAGTGGAGGATGAGCAGTTCTTC. Its translation: CAWSGGQGVEDEQFF.

The chain joins TRBV29-1 to TRBJ2-6; 8 bases are shared with TRBD1. The ends lost 8 bases at V and 2 bases at J; junction bases unmatched: 2. From germline, CDR1 is SQVTM and CDR2 ANQGSEA. The CDR3 consists of 13 residues. CDR3 residues: CSIQGAGANVLTF. The CDR3 DNA is TGCAGCATACAGGGGGCTGGGGCCAACGTCCTGACTTTC.

The rearrangement uses TRBV5-6 and TRBJ2-7; D perhaps matches TRBD2 (5 bases). The CDR3 loop spans 14 amino acids. The V end lost 6 bases, the J end lost 2 bases, and 15 bases lay between the germline ends. From germline, CDR1 is SGHDT and CDR2 YYEEEE. The CDR3 nucleotides read TGTGCCAGCACCCTGGGTCCGGGAACCTACGAGCAGTACTTC. It translates to CASTLGPGTYEQYF. The variable domain in full, with the rest retrieved from reference TRBV5-6 and TRBJ2-7, is DAGVTQSPTHLIKTRGQQVTLRCSPKSGHDTVSWYQQALGQGPQFIFQYYEEEERQRGNFPDRFSGHQFPNYSSELNVNALLLGDSALYLCASTLGPGTYEQYFGPGTRLTVT.

The chain links TRBV5-1 to TRBJ2-7; D may be TRBD1 (6 bases). Trimming took off 0 bases at V and 0 bases at J, with 13 bases between the two ends. The CDR3 is made up of 16 amino acids. Germline V CDR1 and CDR2: SGHRS, YFSETQ. The CDR3 DNA is TGCGCCAGCAGCTTGGTCTTGACAGGTCACTCCTACGAGCAGTACTTC. This encodes CASSLVLTGHSYEQYF.

This chain joins TRBV6-5 and TRBJ2-1; 9 nucleotides line up with TRBD2. Germline CDR1 reads MNHEY; CDR2 reads SVGAGI. This CDR3 has 15 amino acids. With V trimmed by 7 bases and J by 4 bases, 8 bases remained unmatched. This CDR3 is CASTRGLAPYNEQFF. The CDR3 DNA follows: TGTGCCAGCACCCGAGGACTAGCGCCTTACAATGAGCAGTTCTTC.

This chain connects TRBV4-1 to TRBJ2-7; D uncertain. Germline CDR1 and CDR2: MGHRA and YSYEKL. V was cut by 4 bases and J by 2 bases, with 12 bases left in between. The CDR3 consists of 14 residues. The CDR3 nucleotides are TGCGCCAGCAGCCCTTCCGGGTTGGCCTACGAGCAGTACTTC. Translation gives CASSPSGLAYEQYF.

As DNA, the CDR3 is TGTGCCACGGAAGACAACGTTAACTATGGCTACACCTTC. This encodes CATEDNVNYGYTF. The chain carries TRBV15 and TRBJ1-2; unclear D gene. The V and J ends lost 9 bases and 1 base respectively, with 12 bases between them. Looked up from germline, CDR1 is LNHNV and CDR2 is YYDKDF (reference sequence). The CDR3 extends over 13 amino acids.

The chain links TRBV3-1 (or the pseudogene TRBV3-2) to TRBJ2-5; either TRBD1 or TRBD2 may fit D (5 bases each). Germline V gene data show CDR1 as LGHDT and CDR2 as YNNKEL (reference sequence). Deletions cut 0 bases from V and 5 bases from J, with 13 bases between. CDR3 size: 15 residues. CDR3 DNA sequence: TGTGCCAGCAGCCAAGACCGCCGGGGCCAGGAGACCCAGTACTTC. Translated, it gives CASSQDRRGQETQYF.

This clone was observed a single time. V gene TRBV5-4 combines with J gene TRBJ1-1; 7 nucleotides align to TRBD1. Per the germline V gene, CDR1 is SGHNT and CDR2 is YYREEE (reference sequence). J lost 4 bases, V lost 4 bases, and 10 bases had no gene match. CDR3 length: 15 amino acids. The CDR3 DNA reads as TGTGCCAGCAGCGATGGCTGGGACAGATTCACTGAAGCTTTCTTT. Translating it yields CASSDGWDRFTEAFF.

The chain recombines TRBV10-3 with TRBJ1-1; D gene uncertain. Germline V gene lookup returns CDR1 ENHRY and CDR2 SYGVKD. V lost 0 bases, J lost 8 bases, and 7 bases lay in between. This CDR3 contains 12 residues. The CDR3 reads CAISESMGEAFF. The CDR3 nucleotides are TGTGCCATCAGTGAGTCGATGGGGGAAGCTTTCTTT.

The genes are TRBV9 and TRBJ2-3; tentative D call: TRBD2 (7 bases). The CDR3 runs to 15 residues. V was pared by 2 bases and J by 5 bases, with 15 bases between. Germline CDR1 and CDR2: SGDLS and YYNGEE. The CDR3 loop is CASSVSGTRGDTQYF. The CDR3 bases are TGTGCCAGCAGCGTGAGCGGGACCAGGGGAGATACGCAGTATTTT.